These T cell receptor beta chains were read from a single sample in a study of blood T cell repertoires in COVID-19. The table came from immunoSEQ multiplex PCR; TCRdb's copy has only in-frame clones and leaves some out. In the table there are a few hundred thousand clones, 86% of which are singletons. The specimen was PBMCs or T cells enriched from blood (not recorded which). The receptors here all came from a woman in her twenties or thirties who had been exposed to COVID-19. CDR3s include the opening cysteine and the closing phenylalanine or tryptophan. D genes are given only for firm matches. Only some rows state a clone size, as once, few, many or a class for expanded clones.

v_gene: TRBV4-2
d_gene: TRBD2
j_gene: TRBJ2-2
abundance: NA
CDR3nt: TGTGCCAGCAGCCAAGGGACTAGCGGGGGGGCGGCCGGGGAGCTGTTTTTT
CDR3aa: CASSQGTSGGAAGELFF

v_gene: TRBV24-1
d_gene: NA
j_gene: TRBJ2-7
abundance: NA
CDR3nt: TGTGCCACCAGTGCAGGCTCCTACGAGCAGTACTTC
CDR3aa: CATSAGSYEQYF

v_gene: TRBV29-1
d_gene: NA
j_gene: TRBJ2-7
abundance: once
CDR3nt: TGCAGCGTCCGAGTACTCCACGGGAACTACGAGCAGTACTTC
CDR3aa: CSVRVLHGNYEQYF

v_gene: TRBV15
d_gene: NA
j_gene: TRBJ2-1
abundance: NA
CDR3nt: TGTGCCACCAGCAGAGGCGGGGCCGACAATGAGCAGTTCTTC
CDR3aa: CATSRGGADNEQFF

v_gene: TRBV15
d_gene: TRBD1
j_gene: TRBJ1-5
abundance: NA
CDR3nt: TGTGCCACCAGCGGAGGACAGGGCGGGAGCAATCAGCCCCAGCATTTT
CDR3aa: CATSGGQGGSNQPQHF

v_gene: TRBV18
d_gene: NA
j_gene: TRBJ2-3
abundance: NA
CDR3nt: TGTGCCAGCTCACCACCGACAGTAGATACGCAGTATTTT
CDR3aa: CASSPPTVDTQYF

v_gene: TRBV9
d_gene: TRBD1
j_gene: TRBJ1-2
abundance: once
CDR3nt: TGTGCCAGCAGCGGACGCCAGGGGGTTGGCTACACCTTC
CDR3aa: CASSGRQGVGYTF

v_gene: TRBV19
d_gene: NA
j_gene: TRBJ1-2
abundance: NA
CDR3nt: TGTGCCAGCCGAGACAGAATCGGCTATGGCTACACCTTC
CDR3aa: CASRDRIGYGYTF

v_gene: TRBV5-5
d_gene: TRBD1
j_gene: TRBJ1-1
abundance: NA
CDR3nt: TGTGCCAGCAGCTCACAGGGGTCCACTGAAGCTTTCTTT
CDR3aa: CASSSQGSTEAFF

v_gene: TRBV18
d_gene: TRBD2
j_gene: TRBJ2-2
abundance: NA
CDR3nt: TGTGCCAGCTCACCTCGCGGGGGGCCATCGAACACCGGGGAGCTGTTTTTT
CDR3aa: CASSPRGGPSNTGELFF

v_gene: TRBV5-6
d_gene: NA
j_gene: TRBJ2-2
abundance: once
CDR3nt: TGTGCCAGCAGCCTCGGCAGGACGAACACCGGGGAGCTGTTTTTT
CDR3aa: CASSLGRTNTGELFF

v_gene: TRBV5-1
d_gene: TRBD1
j_gene: TRBJ1-1
abundance: NA
CDR3nt: TGCGCCAGCAGCGAGGGACAGACGAACACTGAAGCTTTCTTT
CDR3aa: CASSEGQTNTEAFF

v_gene: TRBV7-6
d_gene: TRBD1
j_gene: TRBJ2-2
abundance: NA
CDR3nt: TGTGCCAGCAGCCAGGGACAGGGGCGGGTCACCGGGGAGCTGTTTTTT
CDR3aa: CASSQGQGRVTGELFF

v_gene: TRBV6-1
d_gene: TRBD2
j_gene: TRBJ2-5
abundance: few
CDR3nt: TGTGCCAGCAGTGAATCAGCGGGGGGCCAAGAGACCCAGTACTTC
CDR3aa: CASSESAGGQETQYF

v_gene: TRBV6-5
d_gene: TRBD2
j_gene: TRBJ2-7
abundance: NA
CDR3nt: TGTGCCTCAGATCCTAGCGGGGTCCCCTACGAGCAGTACTTC
CDR3aa: CASDPSGVPYEQYF

v_gene: TRBV5-1
d_gene: TRBD1
j_gene: TRBJ2-3
abundance: NA
CDR3nt: TGCGCCAGCAGCACCCGGACAGGTAGCACAGATACGCAGTATTTT
CDR3aa: CASSTRTGSTDTQYF

v_gene: TRBV5-6
d_gene: TRBD1
j_gene: TRBJ1-5
abundance: NA
CDR3nt: TGTGCCAGCAGCTTGGAAGCAGGGGGCGGCAATCAGCCCCAGCATTTT
CDR3aa: CASSLEAGGGNQPQHF

v_gene: TRBV5-8
d_gene: NA
j_gene: TRBJ2-2
abundance: NA
CDR3nt: TGTGCCAGCAGCACCGGGACATACACCGGGGAGCTGTTTTTT
CDR3aa: CASSTGTYTGELFF

v_gene: TRBV18
d_gene: NA
j_gene: TRBJ1-1
abundance: once
CDR3nt: TGTGCCAGCTCACCTAACGGGTGGGACACTTTGAACACTGAAGCTTTCTTT
CDR3aa: CASSPNGWDTLNTEAFF

v_gene: TRBV5-5
d_gene: TRBD1
j_gene: TRBJ1-2
abundance: NA
CDR3nt: TGTGCCAGCAGCTTGGGGGACAGGGGCTCCTATGGCTACACCTTC
CDR3aa: CASSLGDRGSYGYTF

v_gene: TRBV24-1
d_gene: NA
j_gene: TRBJ2-7
abundance: many
CDR3nt: TGTGCCACCAGTTCCCGCCAGAGGGGAGGGGGCTACGAGCAGTACTTC
CDR3aa: CATSSRQRGGGYEQYF

v_gene: TRBV11-2
d_gene: NA
j_gene: TRBJ2-3
abundance: NA
CDR3nt: TGTGCCAGCAGCTTAGATCGGAATTCAGGAACAGATACGCAGTATTTT
CDR3aa: CASSLDRNSGTDTQYF

v_gene: TRBV29-1
d_gene: TRBD1
j_gene: TRBJ1-2
abundance: NA
CDR3nt: TGCAGCGCCTCCGGGGGACAGGACTATGGCTACACCTTC
CDR3aa: CSASGGQDYGYTF

v_gene: TRBV10-3
d_gene: NA
j_gene: TRBJ1-4
abundance: NA
CDR3nt: TGTGCCATCAGTGATGGCAGAGGGCCCACAACTAATGAAAAACTGTTTTTT
CDR3aa: CAISDGRGPTTNEKLFF

v_gene: TRBV28
d_gene: NA
j_gene: TRBJ2-7
abundance: many
CDR3nt: TGTGCCAGCAGTTTAGGATACTTGGGGGGCTCCTACGAGCAGTACTTC
CDR3aa: CASSLGYLGGSYEQYF

v_gene: TRBV3-1/TRBV3-2
d_gene: NA
j_gene: TRBJ2-1
abundance: NA
CDR3nt: TGTGCCAGCAGCAACAATCAAAATCCGTTCTTC
CDR3aa: CASSNNQNPFF

v_gene: TRBV19
d_gene: NA
j_gene: TRBJ2-3
abundance: NA
CDR3nt: TGTGCCAGTAGTAGTAGACTTTACACAGATACGCAGTATTTT
CDR3aa: CASSSRLYTDTQYF

v_gene: TRBV3-1/TRBV3-2
d_gene: TRBD1
j_gene: TRBJ1-3
abundance: NA
CDR3nt: TGTGCCAGCAGCCTACTGGACAGGAATGGGAACACCATATATTTT
CDR3aa: CASSLLDRNGNTIYF

v_gene: TRBV5-1
d_gene: TRBD1
j_gene: TRBJ1-2
abundance: NA
CDR3nt: TGCGCCAGCAGCTTGGAGACAGGGACCTTCTATGGCTACACCTTC
CDR3aa: CASSLETGTFYGYTF

v_gene: TRBV13
d_gene: TRBD2
j_gene: TRBJ2-3
abundance: NA
CDR3nt: TGTGCCAGCCAAGCGGGGGGGCGGACAGATACGCAGTATTTT
CDR3aa: CASQAGGRTDTQYF

v_gene: TRBV9
d_gene: NA
j_gene: TRBJ2-2
abundance: NA
CDR3nt: TGTGCCAGCAGCGTCGGCAGGGGAGCAACCGGGGAGCTGTTTTTT
CDR3aa: CASSVGRGATGELFF

v_gene: TRBV5-6
d_gene: TRBD2
j_gene: TRBJ2-1
abundance: NA
CDR3nt: TGTGCCAGCAGCTGGGAGACTAGCGACTACAATGAGCAGTTCTTC
CDR3aa: CASSWETSDYNEQFF

v_gene: TRBV10-3
d_gene: TRBD1
j_gene: TRBJ1-2
abundance: once
CDR3nt: TGTGCCATCAGTGAGTCGGGACAGGGTAACGGCTACACCTTC
CDR3aa: CAISESGQGNGYTF

v_gene: TRBV5-5
d_gene: NA
j_gene: TRBJ1-1
abundance: few
CDR3nt: TGTGCCAGCAGCTTGTTTCTCAACACTGAAGCTTTCTTT
CDR3aa: CASSLFLNTEAFF

v_gene: TRBV29-1
d_gene: NA
j_gene: TRBJ1-1
abundance: NA
CDR3nt: TGCAGCGTTGAAGGGGAGGCAGGGATGAACACTGAAGCTTTCTTT
CDR3aa: CSVEGEAGMNTEAFF

v_gene: TRBV29-1
d_gene: NA
j_gene: TRBJ1-1
abundance: NA
CDR3nt: TGCAGCGTTGTCGGAGGGCTCGCTTTCTTT
CDR3aa: CSVVGGLAFF

v_gene: TRBV6-1
d_gene: TRBD1
j_gene: TRBJ2-3
abundance: NA
CDR3nt: TGTGCCAGCAGTGAAGAGGGACAGGGGGCCTATACGCAGTATTTT
CDR3aa: CASSEEGQGAYTQYF

v_gene: TRBV30
d_gene: TRBD1
j_gene: TRBJ2-6
abundance: NA
CDR3nt: TGTGCCTGGAGTGAATACAGGACAGGAGTTGTTGTCCTGACTTTC
CDR3aa: CAWSEYRTGVVVLTF

v_gene: TRBV19
d_gene: TRBD1
j_gene: TRBJ1-2
abundance: NA
CDR3nt: TGTGCCAGTAGGCCATGGGACAGGGCTGGGGACTATGGCTACACCTTC
CDR3aa: CASRPWDRAGDYGYTF

v_gene: TRBV10-3
d_gene: TRBD1
j_gene: TRBJ2-3
abundance: NA
CDR3nt: TGTGCCACCGCGACAGGGGGCGCGATCGGCACAGATACGCAGTATTTT
CDR3aa: CATATGGAIGTDTQYF

v_gene: TRBV4-1
d_gene: NA
j_gene: TRBJ1-1
abundance: NA
CDR3nt: TGCGCCAGCAGCCAAGATCGTGGGCCGAACACTGAAGCTTTCTTT
CDR3aa: CASSQDRGPNTEAFF

v_gene: TRBV15
d_gene: NA
j_gene: TRBJ1-5
abundance: NA
CDR3nt: TGTGCCACCAGCGGAGGGACACATAGCAATCAGCCCCAGCATTTT
CDR3aa: CATSGGTHSNQPQHF

v_gene: TRBV27
d_gene: NA
j_gene: TRBJ1-2
abundance: NA
CDR3nt: TGTGCCAGCAGTTTGGTCGGGGGAGGCTATGGCTACACCTTC
CDR3aa: CASSLVGGGYGYTF

v_gene: TRBV9
d_gene: NA
j_gene: TRBJ1-3
abundance: NA
CDR3nt: TGTGCCAGCAGCGGGTATGGAGGGTGCTCTGGAAACACCATATATTTT
CDR3aa: CASSGYGGCSGNTIYF

v_gene: TRBV27
d_gene: NA
j_gene: TRBJ2-1
abundance: NA
CDR3nt: TGTGCCAGCAGTTTATACGACGGGATTGAGCAGTTCTTC
CDR3aa: CASSLYDGIEQFF

v_gene: TRBV30
d_gene: NA
j_gene: TRBJ1-2
abundance: NA
CDR3nt: TGTGTCTGGGGGCGGCTAAACTATGGCTACACCTTC
CDR3aa: CVWGRLNYGYTF

v_gene: TRBV5-4
d_gene: NA
j_gene: TRBJ1-6
abundance: NA
CDR3nt: TGTGCCAGCAGCCCGCCCGACAATAATAATTCACCCCTCCACTTT
CDR3aa: CASSPPDNNNSPLHF

v_gene: TRBV7-8
d_gene: NA
j_gene: TRBJ1-1
abundance: NA
CDR3nt: TGTGCCAGCAGCCGTGGCCCTCACACTGAAGCTTTCTTT
CDR3aa: CASSRGPHTEAFF

v_gene: TRBV9
d_gene: TRBD1
j_gene: TRBJ2-1
abundance: NA
CDR3nt: TGTGCCAGCAGCGTGACCGGGACAGGGGTGAACAATGAGCAGTTCTTC
CDR3aa: CASSVTGTGVNNEQFF

v_gene: TRBV2
d_gene: TRBD1
j_gene: TRBJ1-5
abundance: NA
CDR3nt: TGTGCCAGCAGCCTCACGGGACAGGTTACTCAGCCCCAGCATTTT
CDR3aa: CASSLTGQVTQPQHF

v_gene: TRBV3-1/TRBV3-2
d_gene: NA
j_gene: TRBJ1-6
abundance: NA
CDR3nt: TGTGCCAGCAGCCTTCAGACAGATTCACCCCTCCACTTT
CDR3aa: CASSLQTDSPLHF

v_gene: TRBV5-1
d_gene: NA
j_gene: TRBJ1-1
abundance: NA
CDR3nt: TGCGCCAGCAGAGCGGTAGAGAAGAACACTGAAGCTTTCTTT
CDR3aa: CASRAVEKNTEAFF

v_gene: TRBV7-8
d_gene: NA
j_gene: TRBJ1-1
abundance: few
CDR3nt: TGTGCCAGCAGCTTCCAGGGCACGCACACTGAAGCTTTCTTT
CDR3aa: CASSFQGTHTEAFF

v_gene: TRBV9
d_gene: NA
j_gene: TRBJ2-3
abundance: NA
CDR3nt: TGTGCCAGCAGCGTAACGAGTCAATTCACAGATACGCAGTATTTT
CDR3aa: CASSVTSQFTDTQYF